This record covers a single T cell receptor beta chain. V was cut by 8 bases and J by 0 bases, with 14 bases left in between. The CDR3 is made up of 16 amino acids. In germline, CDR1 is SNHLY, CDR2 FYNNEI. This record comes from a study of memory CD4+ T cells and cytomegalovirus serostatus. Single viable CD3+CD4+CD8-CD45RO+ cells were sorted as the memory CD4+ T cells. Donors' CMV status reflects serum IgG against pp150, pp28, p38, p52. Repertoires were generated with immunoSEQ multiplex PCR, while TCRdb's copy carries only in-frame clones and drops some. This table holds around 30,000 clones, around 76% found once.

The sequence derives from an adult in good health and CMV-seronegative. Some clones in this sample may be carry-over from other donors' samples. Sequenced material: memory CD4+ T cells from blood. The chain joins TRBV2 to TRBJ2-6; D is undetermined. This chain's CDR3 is CASRVLRSSGANVLTF. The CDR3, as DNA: TGTGCCAGCCGGGTGTTGCGGAGCTCTGGGGCCAACGTCCTGACTTTC.